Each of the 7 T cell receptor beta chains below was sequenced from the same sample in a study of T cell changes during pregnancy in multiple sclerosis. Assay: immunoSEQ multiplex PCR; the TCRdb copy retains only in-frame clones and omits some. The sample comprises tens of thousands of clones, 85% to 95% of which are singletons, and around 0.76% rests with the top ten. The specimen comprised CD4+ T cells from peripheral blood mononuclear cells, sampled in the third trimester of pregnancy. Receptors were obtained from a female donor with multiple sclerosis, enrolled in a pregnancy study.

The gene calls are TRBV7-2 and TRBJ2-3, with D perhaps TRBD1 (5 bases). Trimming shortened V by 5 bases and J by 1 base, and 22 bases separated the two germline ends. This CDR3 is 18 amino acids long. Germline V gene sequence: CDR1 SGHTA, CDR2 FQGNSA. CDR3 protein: CASSPRKRGLSGTDTQYF. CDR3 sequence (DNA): TGTGCCAGCAGCCCACGAAAAAGGGGTTTATCGGGCACAGATACGCAGTATTTT.

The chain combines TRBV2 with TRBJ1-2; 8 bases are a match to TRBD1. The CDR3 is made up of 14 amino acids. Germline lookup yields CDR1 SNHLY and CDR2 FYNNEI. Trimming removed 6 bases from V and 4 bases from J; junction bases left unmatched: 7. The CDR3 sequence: CASSERQGLYGYTF. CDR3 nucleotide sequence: TGTGCCAGCAGCGAACGACAGGGGCTCTATGGCTACACCTTC.

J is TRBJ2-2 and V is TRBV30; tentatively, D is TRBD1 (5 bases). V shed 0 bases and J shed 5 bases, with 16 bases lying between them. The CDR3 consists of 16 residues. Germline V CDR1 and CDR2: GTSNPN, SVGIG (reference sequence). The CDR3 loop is CAWSVSLAGWTGELFF. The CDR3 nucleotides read TGTGCCTGGAGTGTAAGTCTGGCAGGGTGGACCGGGGAGCTGTTTTTT.

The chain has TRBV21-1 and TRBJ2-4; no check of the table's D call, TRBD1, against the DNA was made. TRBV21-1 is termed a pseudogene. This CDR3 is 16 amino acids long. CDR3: CASSNRQDLAKNIQYF. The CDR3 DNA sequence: TGTGCCAGCAGCAACCGACAGGACCTAGCCAAAAACATTCAGTACTTC.

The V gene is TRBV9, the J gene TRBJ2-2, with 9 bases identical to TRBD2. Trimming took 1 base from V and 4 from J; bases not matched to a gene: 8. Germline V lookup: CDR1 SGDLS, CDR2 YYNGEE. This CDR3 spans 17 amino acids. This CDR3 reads CASSVPSGVGGTGELFF. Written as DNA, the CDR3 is TGTGCCAGCAGCGTACCTAGCGGGGTCGGAGGCACCGGGGAGCTGTTTTTT.

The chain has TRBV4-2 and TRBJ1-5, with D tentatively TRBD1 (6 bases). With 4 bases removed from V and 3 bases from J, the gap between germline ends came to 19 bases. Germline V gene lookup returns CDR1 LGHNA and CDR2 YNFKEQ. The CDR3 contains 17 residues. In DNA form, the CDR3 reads TGTGCCAGCAGCCCATATCCTCAGGGGAGGGTCAATCAGCCCCAGCATTTT. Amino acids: CASSPYPQGRVNQPQHF.

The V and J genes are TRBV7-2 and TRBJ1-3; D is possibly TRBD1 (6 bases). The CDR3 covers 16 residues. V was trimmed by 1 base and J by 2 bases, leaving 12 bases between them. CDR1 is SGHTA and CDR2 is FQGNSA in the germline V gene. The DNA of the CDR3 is TGTGCCAGCAGCTTAGGGGGACACCCCGCTGGAAACACCATATATTTT. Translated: CASSLGGHPAGNTIYF.